Each of the 22 T cell receptor beta chains below was sequenced from the same sample in a study of CD8+ T cells in alopecia areata. Once RNA had been extracted, it was reverse transcribed into cDNA to act as the sequencing template. Libraries were prepared by immunoSEQ multiplex PCR; TCRdb keeps only in-frame clonotypes and omits some of them. Of more than 200,000 clones in the sample, approximately 40% were seen once. The sample's treatment: oral pan-JAK inhibitor, 5-10 mg twice daily. Sequences were derived from CD4+ T cells sorted from blood, sampled at roughly week 36, from a patient treated with tofacitinib. The receptor source for this set is a human donor with alopecia areata.

This clone has a single count. V and J are TRBV30 and TRBJ1-1; possible D gene TRBD1, 6 bases. Trimming took off 4 bases at V and 4 bases at J, with 10 bases between the two ends. CDR3 size: 12 residues. Germline CDR1 reads GTSNPN; CDR2 reads SVGIG (reference sequence). The CDR3 DNA follows: TGTGCCTGGAAGGGGGGTGCCACTGAAGCTTTCTTT. This sequence encodes CAWKGGATEAFF.

J is TRBJ2-7 and V is TRBV29-1; 10 bases fit TRBD2. Trimming removed 4 bases from V and 3 bases from J; junction bases left unmatched: 6. Per the germline V gene, CDR1 is SQVTM and CDR2 is ANQGSEA. The CDR3 spans 14 residues. CDR3 sequence: CSVASGTSVYEQYF. Written as DNA, the CDR3 is TGCAGCGTTGCGTCTGGGACTAGCGTCTACGAGCAGTACTTC.

In its sample, this clone was seen once. This chain uses TRBV2 with TRBJ2-1; 7 nucleotides align to TRBD2. Germline V lookup: CDR1 SNHLY, CDR2 FYNNEI. V dropped 5 bases and J dropped 1; count of bases not matched to a gene: 11. This CDR3 comprises 17 residues. The CDR3 is CASSPVGGRGSYNEQFF. The CDR3 DNA follows: TGTGCCAGCAGTCCTGTGGGCGGGAGAGGGTCCTACAATGAGCAGTTCTTC.

The chain uses TRBV7-2 and TRBJ1-2; D not resolved. CDR1 and CDR2 from the germline V gene are SGHTA and FQGNSA. V lost 5 bases to trimming and J lost 3 bases, with 16 bases between them. The CDR3 length is 15 residues. The CDR3 DNA reads TGTGCCAGCAGCCCCGACCTGGAGCGCTACTATGGCTACACCTTC. Translating gives CASSPDLERYYGYTF.

The rearrangement uses TRBV5-6 and TRBJ2-6; no clear D. This CDR3 comprises 14 residues. V was clipped by 0 bases and J by 3 bases, with 4 bases between them. CDR1 and CDR2 from the germline V gene are SGHDT and YYEEEE. The CDR3 DNA reads as TGTGCCAGCAGCTTGGATATTGGGGCCAACGTCCTGACTTTC. This sequence encodes CASSLDIGANVLTF.

This rearrangement joins TRBV11-2 to TRBJ2-3; D perhaps matches TRBD1 (5 bases). CDR3 length: 15 amino acids. Looked up from germline, CDR1 is SGHAT and CDR2 is FQNNGV. V was pared by 0 bases and J by 4 bases, with 11 bases between. The CDR3 sequence is CASSLEGLGADTQYF. The CDR3 DNA reads TGTGCCAGCAGCTTAGAGGGATTAGGGGCAGATACGCAGTATTTT.

This clone has only a few counts. The gene calls are TRBV29-1 and TRBJ2-1; the match to TRBD2 covers 13 bases. V lost 4 bases and J lost 7; bases outside the gene matches: 7. Germline assignment: CDR1 SQVTM and CDR2 ANQGSEA. The CDR3 length is 15 residues. CDR3: CSVGETSGRRNEQFF. In nucleotides, the CDR3 is TGCAGCGTTGGGGAGACTAGCGGGAGGAGGAATGAGCAGTTCTTC.

The table lists this clone with a few counts. The chain carries TRBV7-3 and TRBJ2-1, with D hard to call. The V gene's germline CDR1 is SGHTA and CDR2 FQGTGA. V lost 4 bases to trimming and J lost 7 bases, with 17 bases between them. This CDR3 spans 15 amino acids. This CDR3 reads CASSWAPAAGNEQFF. The CDR3 DNA sequence: TGTGCCAGCAGCTGGGCCCCAGCCGCTGGGAATGAGCAGTTCTTC.

The chain combines TRBV6-5 with TRBJ2-3, with 10 bases identical to TRBD2. The V and J ends lost 2 bases and 2 bases, in that order; junction bases with no gene match: 4. The CDR3 runs to 16 residues. Germline CDR1 is MNHEY and CDR2 is SVGAGI. The DNA for the CDR3 is TGTGCCAGCAGTTACGGGACTAGCGTGTTCACAGATACGCAGTATTTT. Translation: CASSYGTSVFTDTQYF.

This chain links TRBV5-1 with TRBJ2-7, with D perhaps given as TRBD1 or TRBD2 (5 bases each). The CDR3 covers 14 residues. Trimming shortened V by 0 bases and J by 3 bases, and 10 bases separated the two germline ends. CDR1 is SGHRS, CDR2 YFSETQ, per germline. In DNA form, the CDR3 reads TGCGCCAGCAGCTTGGACGGGACCTTCTACGAGCAGTACTTC. Its protein is CASSLDGTFYEQYF. Filled out from reference TRBV5-1 and TRBJ2-7, the complete variable domain reads KAGVTQTPRYLIKTRGQQVTLSCSPISGHRSVSWYQQTPGQGLQFLFEYFSETQRNKGNFPGRFSGRQFSNSRSEMNVSTLELGDSALYLCASSLDGTFYEQYFGPGTRLTVT.

In this sample, this clone turned up a few times. The rearrangement links TRBV10-3 to TRBJ1-3; possible D gene TRBD1, 6 bases. Germline V gene lookup returns CDR1 ENHRY and CDR2 SYGVKD. The V and J ends lost 10 bases and 4 bases respectively, with 11 bases between them. The CDR3 is 12 amino acids. The CDR3 DNA is TGTGCCACAGGACAGCCCGGAAACACCATATATTTT. Protein product: CATGQPGNTIYF.

This clone appeared a few times. The chain uses TRBV30 and TRBJ2-1; D is ambiguous. CDR1 and CDR2 from the germline V gene are GTSNPN and SVGIG (reference sequence). V was trimmed by 3 bases and J by 7 bases, leaving 13 bases between them. The length of the CDR3 is 13 residues. The CDR3 sequence: CAWSKRRENEQFF. The CDR3 region has the DNA TGTGCCTGGAGCAAAAGACGAGAGAATGAGCAGTTCTTC.

To note about this clone: Other DNA sequences in this specimen translate into the identical CDR3. This chain links TRBV5-1 with TRBJ2-7; 7 bases align to TRBD1. CDR1 SGHRS and CDR2 YFSETQ come from the germline V gene. The CDR3 extends over 14 amino acids. Germline trimming cut 2 bases from V and 2 bases from J; bases unmatched to any gene: 4. This chain's CDR3 is CASSFLQGPYEQYF. The CDR3 bases are TGCGCCAGCAGCTTTTTACAGGGGCCCTACGAGCAGTACTTC.

A word on this clone: The junction differs from germline at one of its ends, possibly a read error. The V gene is TRBV11-2, the J gene TRBJ2-5; D may be TRBD1 (6 bases). This CDR3 has 15 residues. CDR1 is SGHAT and CDR2 is FQNNGV in the germline V gene. CDR3 sequence (DNA): TGTGCCAGCAGCTTAGAAAGAGGACAGTTATCGGAGGAGCACTTC. Its translation is CASSLERGQLSEEHF.

This clone has just a few counts. The CDR3 loop is CAWSTGPYGYTF. The CDR3 DNA is TGTGCCTGGAGTACCGGACCCTATGGCTACACCTTC. The chain has TRBV30 and TRBJ1-2; no definite D call. The CDR3 totals 12 residues. In germline, CDR1 is GTSNPN, CDR2 SVGIG (reference sequence). The V and J ends lost 2 bases and 4 bases respectively, with 8 bases between them.

This clone came up a few times. This chain uses TRBV7-2 with TRBJ2-3; 9 bases line up with TRBD2. This CDR3 spans 15 amino acids. In germline, CDR1 is SGHTA, CDR2 FQGNSA. Losses at the gene ends were 5 bases for V and 4 bases for J; bases not matched to a gene: 7. The CDR3 coding sequence is TGTGCCAGCAGCCCCACGGGACTAGCCCCAGATACGCAGTATTTT. This codes for CASSPTGLAPDTQYF.

The chain employs TRBV28 and TRBJ1-5; a possible D gene is TRBD1 (6 bases). V was pared by 6 bases and J by 6 bases, with 15 bases between. In germline, CDR1 is MDHEN, CDR2 SYDVKM. The CDR3 contains 14 residues. The CDR3 bases are TGTGCCAGCAGCCCCGACAGGTTATTTCAGCCCCAGCATTTT. It is translated as CASSPDRLFQPQHF.

The chain has TRBV4-3 and TRBJ1-2; the D is unclear. The CDR3 runs 13 residues. The V and J ends lost 0 bases and 8 bases respectively, with 10 bases between them. Germline V gives CDR1 LGHNA, CDR2 YSLEER. CDR3 bases: TGCGCCAGCAGCCAAGATCTACGTGGCGGCTACACCTTC. It translates to CASSQDLRGGYTF.

This clone was counted a few times. The V gene is TRBV29-1, the J gene TRBJ2-5; D unclear. The CDR3 is 12 amino acids. Trimming took off 7 bases at V and 5 bases at J, with 14 bases between the two ends. In germline, CDR1 is SQVTM, CDR2 ANQGSEA. The CDR3 region has the DNA TGCAGCGCACGTATCGAGAGGGAGACCCAGTACTTC. It is translated as CSARIERETQYF. Drawing the rest from reference TRBV29-1 and TRBJ2-5, the complete variable domain is SAVISQKPSRDICQRGTSLTIQCQVDSQVTMMFWYRQQPGQSLTLIATANQGSEATYESGFVIDKFPISRPNLTFSTLTVSNMSPEDSSIYLCSARIERETQYFGPGTRLLVL.

Notes on this clone: One end of the junction fails to match germline, which may point to a read error. The rearrangement links TRBV2 to TRBJ1-2; a possible D gene is TRBD1 (5 bases). The CDR3 length is 11 residues. Germline-derived CDR1 and CDR2 are SNHLY and FYNNEI. CDR3 region: CASSETLFRVF. Written as DNA, the CDR3 is TGTGCCAGCAGTGAAACCCTGTTCAGGGTCTTC.

This clone was picked up a small number of times. The gene calls are TRBV19 and TRBJ2-1; D is unresolved. The germline CDR1 and CDR2 sequences are LNHDA and SQIVND (reference sequence). Trimming removed 2 bases from V and 3 bases from J, with 8 bases in between. This CDR3 is built from 14 residues. The CDR3 DNA follows: TGTGCCAGTAGTATAAGCCGATACTACAATGAGCAGTTCTTC. Protein: CASSISRYYNEQFF.

This clone was recorded a few times. CDR3 sequence: CASTDQRNPWVKLFF. CDR3 in DNA: TGTGCCAGCACCGACCAACGGAACCCATGGGTAAAACTGTTTTTT. V is TRBV18 and J is TRBJ1-4; D uncertain. The CDR3 has 15 amino acids. Germline V gene sequence: CDR1 KGHSH, CDR2 LQKENI. The V end lost 8 bases, the J end lost 10 bases, and 23 bases lay between the germline ends.